Listed here is a single TCR beta chain. Its antigen is unidentified. Profiled with immunoSEQ multiplex PCR; TCRdb holds only in-frame clones, not every one. The profile covers under 65,000 clones, with roughly three quarters appearing a single time and about 8% taken by the ten largest. Focal radiation plus CTLA-4 blockade with ipilimumab was administered to patients who had chemo-refractory metastatic non-small-cell lung cancer. The data originate from a study of radiotherapy plus CTLA-4 blockade in lung cancer. Looking at the study overall: Objective responses were seen in about a sixth of patients, disease control in approximately 30%. Points from the study as a whole: Researchers report tumor-derived TCR clones expanding in blood after radiotherapy plus ipilimumab.

The CDR3 runs 13 residues. CDR1 MDHEN and CDR2 SYDVKM come from the germline V gene. V was pared by 6 bases and J by 6 bases, with 6 bases of the junction left unmatched. V usage is TRBV28 and J usage is TRBJ2-7, with 9 bases lining up with TRBD1. The origin of this receptor is a human donor with non-small cell lung cancer who had a complete response to radiotherapy plus ipilimumab. The source was peripheral blood, collected from a patient treated with radiotherapy plus ipilimumab. The CDR3, as DNA: TGTGCCAGCAGCCGTCCGACAGGGGGCGAGCAGTACGTC. The encoded protein is CASSRPTGGEQYV.